The subject of this entry is one TCR beta chain. Antigen: not known. The data derive from a study of graft-versus-host responses after intestinal transplantation. Study context: Each of the recipients got a multivisceral, liver-intestinal, or isolated intestinal transplant. The recipients all started with anti-thymocyte globulin induction and then took tacrolimus and steroids for about 3 years.

Produced via immunoSEQ multiplex PCR; TCRdb's table is partial and in-frame only. Altogether around 100,000 clones are present, approximately 92% being singletons, with the ten largest covering about 0.25%. The CDR3 runs 14 residues. The junction had 3 bases not matched to a gene; V was cut back by 1 base and J by 4 bases. Germline CDR1 LNHDA, CDR2 SQIVND (reference sequence). Study-wide results and caveats: Graft-donor T cell macrochimerism coincided with high graft-versus-host to host-versus-graft clonal ratios in allografts.

The material sequenced was unstimulated CD4+ T cells sorted from spleen or lymph node cells, taken before transplant. The TCR sequence derives from a human donor who was the organ donor for an intestinal transplant. The J gene is TRBJ2-5, the V gene TRBV19; 7 positions match TRBD1. CDR3 nucleotides: TGTGCCAGTAGTATAGGACAGGGCCGAGAGACCCAGTACTTC. It translates to CASSIGQGRETQYF.